This T cell receptor (beta chain) was recorded in a study of blood T cell repertoires in COVID-19. This clone was observed a few times. This CDR3 comprises 15 residues. The germline V gene has CDR1 MNHNY and CDR2 SVGAGI (reference sequence). Trimming took off 4 bases at V and 3 bases at J, with 16 bases between the two ends. Sequencing was performed with immunoSEQ multiplex PCR; in TCRdb, only in-frame clones are kept and a portion is missing. The sample has about 380,000 clones, approximately 90% seen once. This chain connects TRBV6-6 to TRBJ2-7; D possibly corresponds to TRBD2 (6 bases). Sequenced material: PBMCs or T cells enriched from blood (not recorded which). The receptor was isolated from a woman aged 18 to 35 who had recovered from COVID-19. DNA for the CDR3: TGTGCCAGCAGTTCGGAGGCGGGATCCGTCTACGAGCAGTACTTC. Translated: CASSSEAGSVYEQYF.